This T cell receptor beta chain derives from a study of CD4 T cells in relation to SARS-CoV-2 and coronaviruses. Across the study: TCR beta CDR3s were sequenced after roughly ten-day antigen culture of PBMCs. Negative control cultures got HIV-1 Nef peptides or no peptide.

Clones were sequenced by immunoSEQ multiplex PCR, and TCRdb holds only the in-frame ones, with some missing. The table shows some 21,000 clones, with 77% occurring only once. The length of the CDR3 is 15 residues. After removal of 7 bases from V and 3 bases from J, the junction contained 9 bases not matched to a gene. Per the germline V gene, CDR1 is SGHRS and CDR2 is YFSETQ. As regards this clone: What it binds is not known.

Regarding the study as a whole: Pre-pandemic and post-infection samples never came from the same donor.

The unexposed donors gave CD4+ T cells in about 2010-2019, prior to COVID-19. After less than 11 days of culture, CD4+ T cells were isolated. Sequencing input: CD4+ T cells from PBMCs, cultured in vitro. The chain uses TRBV5-1 and TRBJ1-1, with 10 bases fitting TRBD1. The TCR sequence derives from a human donor in good health. The CDR3 spells CASHNPGQGDTEAFF. DNA of the CDR3: TGCGCCAGCCATAACCCCGGACAGGGGGACACTGAAGCTTTCTTT.